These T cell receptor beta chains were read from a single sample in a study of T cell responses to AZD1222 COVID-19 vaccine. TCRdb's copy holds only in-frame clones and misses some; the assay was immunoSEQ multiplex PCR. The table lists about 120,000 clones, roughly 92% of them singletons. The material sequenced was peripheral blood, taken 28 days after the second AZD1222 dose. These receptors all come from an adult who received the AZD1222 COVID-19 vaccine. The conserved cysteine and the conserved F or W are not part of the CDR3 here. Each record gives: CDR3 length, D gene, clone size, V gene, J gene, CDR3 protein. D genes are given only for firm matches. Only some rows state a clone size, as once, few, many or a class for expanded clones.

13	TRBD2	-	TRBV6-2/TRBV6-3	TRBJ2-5	ASSYAGGSQETQY
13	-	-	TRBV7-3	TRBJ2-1	ASSYQGGADNEQF
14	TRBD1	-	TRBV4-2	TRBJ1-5	ASSQELGDRYQPQH
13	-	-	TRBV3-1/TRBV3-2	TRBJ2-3	ASSQGFSGADTQY
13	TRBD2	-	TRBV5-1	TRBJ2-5	ASSSSGTRTETQY
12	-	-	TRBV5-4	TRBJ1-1	ASSTGTTNAEAF
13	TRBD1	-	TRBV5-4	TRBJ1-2	ASSPQLRQGGGYT
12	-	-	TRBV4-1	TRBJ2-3	ASSQDLGRDTQY
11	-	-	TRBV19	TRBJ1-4	ASTRRANEKLF
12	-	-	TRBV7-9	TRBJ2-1	ASSLDGGPNEQF
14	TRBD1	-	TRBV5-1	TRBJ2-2	ASSDIRQGMTGELF
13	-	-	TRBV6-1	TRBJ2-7	ASSDDGDIPYEQY
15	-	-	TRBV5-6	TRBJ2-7	ASSSGSAGRGVYEQY
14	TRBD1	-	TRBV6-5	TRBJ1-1	ASSYSRTGGNTEAF
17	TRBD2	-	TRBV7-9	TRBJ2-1	ASSLGLAGGSPNYNEQF
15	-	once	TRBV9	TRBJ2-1	ASSVDWWVPTYNEQF
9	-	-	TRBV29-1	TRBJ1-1	SAAGDTEAF
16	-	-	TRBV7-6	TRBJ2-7	ASSFSSEGGGFLDEQY
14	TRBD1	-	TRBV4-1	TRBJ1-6	ASSQEEGAGGSPLH
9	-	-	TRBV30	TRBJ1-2	AWYRVYGYT
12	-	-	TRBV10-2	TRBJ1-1	ASTLLTGGTEAF
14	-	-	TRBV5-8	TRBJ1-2	ASSRPERAGFEGYT
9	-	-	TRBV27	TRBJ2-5	ASSHLETQY
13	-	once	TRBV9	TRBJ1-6	ASSPRGDYNSPLH
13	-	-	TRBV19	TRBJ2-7	ASSPSTGTFGEQY
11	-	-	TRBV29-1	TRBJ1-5	SGHTTGFQPQH
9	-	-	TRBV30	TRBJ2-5	AWSVRETQY
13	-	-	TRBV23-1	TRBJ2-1	ASSQSGSSYNEQF